The subject of this entry is one T cell receptor beta chain. These data originate in a study of blood T cell repertoires in COVID-19. The wider study: There were acute and convalescent COVID-19 samples, and they came from the United States, Italy and Spain. Nucleic acid was either cDNA or gDNA, and it came from T cells, B-cell-depleted T cells, or PBMCs.

As originally analysed: Nucleated cell counts were estimated from reference gene primer amplification. Here immunoSEQ multiplex PCR was the method, and the copy in TCRdb shows in-frame clones only, minus some. That table furnishes V, J and clone size, whereas the DNA furnished D and trimming. The sample includes some 150,000 clones, around 77% of them seen just once. The sequence was obtained from a man over 45 with active or convalescent COVID-19. The sequenced sample consisted of peripheral blood.

The CDR3 sequence: CASSFGQGSNEQYF. The CDR3 nucleotides are TGTGCCAGCAGCTTCGGGCAGGGATCCAACGAGCAGTACTTC. V gene TRBV5-4 combines with J gene TRBJ2-7; D may be TRBD1 (5 bases). The CDR3 is 14 residues long. Deletions cut 2 bases from V and 5 bases from J, with 14 bases between. Germline CDR1 and CDR2: SGHNT and YYREEE (reference sequence).